The present TCR beta chain was sequenced within a study of blood T cells in healthy people across ages. Findings and caveats of the study: Estimates of diversity drawn from one million T cells were considered underestimates.

CDR1 and CDR2 from the germline V gene are MNHEY and SVGAGI. V lost 3 bases and J lost 11, with 16 bases in between. The CDR3 has 13 residues. This clonotype was recorded a few times. The antigen is undetermined. Drawing of peripheral blood yielded 7.5 to 10 milliliters from each donor. Each sample provided at least 6 micrograms of extracted total RNA. The authors ran a second PCR of roughly 6 to 12 cycles using a sample-barcoded 5' primer and a J-beta primer mix. A single record per CDR3 protein comes from TCRdb applying MiXCR to the 5' RACE reads. The sample records about 2 million distinct CDR3 sequences, roughly 50% being singletons.

What was sequenced was blood. The rearrangement links TRBV6-5 to TRBJ2-5, with D perhaps TRBD2 (6 bases). This receptor was taken from a woman in her thirties or forties in good health. The CDR3 DNA reads TGTGCCAGCAGTTATGAGGCGGGATCTGAGCAGTACTTC. It specifies CASSYEAGSEQYF.